The 29 T cell receptor beta chains below were found in one sample sequenced in a study of control samples from healthy donors and cancer patients. Here immunoSEQ multiplex PCR was the method, and the copy in TCRdb shows in-frame clones only, minus some. Here the sample spans about 220,000 clones, roughly 94% being singletons. The sample was blood. The receptors stem from a man over 45 in good health.

The chain links TRBV6-5 to TRBJ1-6; D is uncertain. The V and J ends lost 7 bases and 7 bases respectively, with 17 bases between them. Germline loops: CDR1 MNHEY, CDR2 SVGAGI. The CDR3 is made up of 15 amino acids. The CDR3 DNA follows: TGTGCCAGCATCCCCTATTCAGCCCCCAATTCACCCCTCCACTTT. Amino acids: CASIPYSAPNSPLHF.

The genes are TRBV5-1 and TRBJ2-5, with 7 bases lining up with TRBD1. Germline lookup yields CDR1 SGHRS and CDR2 YFSETQ. The trim removed 3 bases at V and 2 bases at J, leaving 1 base unmatched. This CDR3 has 13 amino acids. This CDR3 reads CASSWDRQETQYF. DNA of the CDR3: TGCGCCAGCAGCTGGGACAGACAAGAGACCCAGTACTTC. Full variable domain (rest looked up from reference TRBV5-1 and TRBJ2-5): KAGVTQTPRYLIKTRGQQVTLSCSPISGHRSVSWYQQTPGQGLQFLFEYFSETQRNKGNFPGRFSGRQFSNSRSEMNVSTLELGDSALYLCASSWDRQETQYFGPGTRLLVL.

The chain carries TRBV13 and TRBJ2-1; TRBD2 might be the D (6 bases). The germline V and J ends were trimmed by 1 base and 2 bases, with 9 bases remaining between them. Germline assignment: CDR1 PRHDT and CDR2 FYEKMQ (reference sequence). The CDR3 contains 15 residues. The CDR3 spells CASSLAGLTYNEQFF. The CDR3 DNA reads as TGTGCCAGCAGCTTAGCCGGACTAACCTACAATGAGCAGTTCTTC.

The chain combines TRBV7-2 with TRBJ1-3, with D possibly TRBD1 on 5 matching bases. Germline V gene sequence: CDR1 SGHTA, CDR2 FQGNSA. The CDR3 consists of 14 residues. Between the trimmed V and J ends, which lost 3 bases and 0 bases, there was a span of 6 bases. As DNA, the CDR3 is TGTGCCAGCAGCTTCAGGGACTCTGGAAACACCATATATTTT. Protein sequence: CASSFRDSGNTIYF.

The chain is built from TRBV3-1 (or the pseudogene TRBV3-2) and TRBJ2-5; D is tentatively TRBD1 or TRBD2 (6 bases each). CDR1 is LGHDT, CDR2 YNNKEL, per germline (reference sequence). V lost 0 bases, J lost 5 bases, and 13 bases lay in between. The CDR3 length is 15 residues. CDR3 amino acids: CASSQEGLGGETQYF. The DNA for the CDR3 is TGTGCCAGCAGCCAAGAAGGGCTAGGGGGGGAGACCCAGTACTTC.

This rearrangement joins TRBV5-6 to TRBJ2-7, with 11 bases that match TRBD1. V lost 6 bases, J lost 4 bases, and 9 bases stayed unmatched. The CDR3 is 15 residues long. In germline, CDR1 is SGHDT, CDR2 YYEEEE. CDR3 loop: CASTSRDRGLYEQYF. CDR3 nucleotides: TGTGCCAGCACCTCCCGGGACAGGGGGTTATACGAGCAGTACTTC.

The V call is TRBV4-3, the J call TRBJ2-1, with 7 bases identical to TRBD2. The CDR3 spans 15 residues. The J segment lost 2 bases and the V segment lost 3 bases, leaving 4 bases of the junction unmatched. CDR1 is LGHNA and CDR2 is YSLEER in the germline V gene. The CDR3 DNA sequence: TGCGCCAGCAGCCATGGAGCGGGGCCCTACAATGAGCAGTTCTTC. This sequence encodes CASSHGAGPYNEQFF.

CDR3 DNA: TGCAGCGTTGATTTTGGGGACGCAGAGACCCAGTACTTC. Translation: CSVDFGDAETQYF. The chain employs TRBV29-1 and TRBJ2-5, with D perhaps matching TRBD1 or TRBD2 (5 bases each). CDR3 size: 13 residues. The germline gives CDR1 SQVTM, CDR2 ANQGSEA. V shed 3 bases and J shed 4 bases, with 12 bases lying between them.

This clone was picked up one time. The rearrangement uses TRBV5-1 and TRBJ2-5, with a weak D call TRBD2 (5 bases). V lost 2 bases and J lost 0, with 8 bases in between. The CDR3 contains 14 residues. Germline V gene data show CDR1 as SGHRS and CDR2 as YFSETQ. The chain's CDR3 is CASSLEADQETQYF. CDR3 nucleotides: TGCGCCAGCAGCTTAGAAGCGGACCAAGAGACCCAGTACTTC.

V and J are TRBV5-6 and TRBJ2-2, with D tentatively TRBD2 (5 bases). This CDR3 spans 12 amino acids. With 4 bases removed from V and 6 bases from J, the gap between germline ends came to 7 bases. The germline V gene has CDR1 SGHDT and CDR2 YYEEEE. CDR3 amino acids: CASSLAPGELFF. In DNA form, the CDR3 reads TGTGCCAGCAGCCTAGCCCCCGGGGAGCTGTTTTTT.

The CDR3: CASSLKAFGQGAGETQYF. CDR3 coding DNA: TGTGCCAGCAGTTTAAAAGCCTTCGGACAGGGGGCTGGAGAGACCCAGTACTTC. The rearrangement links TRBV27 to TRBJ2-5; 11 nucleotides agree with TRBD1. Germline trimming cut 2 bases from V and 4 bases from J; bases unmatched to any gene: 12. Germline values: CDR1 MNHEY, CDR2 SMNVEV (reference sequence). The CDR3 loop spans 18 amino acids.

The chain uses TRBV28 and TRBJ1-6, with TRBD1 matching over 7 bases. Losses at the gene ends were 6 bases for V and 10 bases for J; bases not matched to a gene: 6. The CDR3 has 13 amino acids. In germline, CDR1 is MDHEN, CDR2 SYDVKM. The CDR3 sequence: CASRRGRESPLHF. The CDR3, as DNA: TGTGCCAGCAGGAGGGGGCGAGAATCACCCCTCCACTTT.

This rearrangement joins TRBV7-6 to TRBJ1-4, with D unresolved. The CDR3 extends over 17 amino acids. V was cut by 1 base and J by 3 bases, with 15 bases left in between. Germline V CDR1 and CDR2: SGHVS, FNYEAQ. The CDR3 coding sequence is TGTGCCAGCAGCTTAGTGACGTCGAGGGCTTCTAATGAAAAACTGTTTTTT. It is translated as CASSLVTSRASNEKLFF. Together with reference TRBV7-6 and TRBJ1-4, the CDR3 gives the full variable domain: GAGVSQSPRYKVTKRGQDVALRCDPISGHVSLYWYRQALGQGPEFLTYFNYEAQQDKSGLPNDRFSAERPEGSISTLTIQRTEQRDSAMYRCASSLVTSRASNEKLFFGSGTQLSVL.

Concerning this clone itself: At one end, the junction sequence differs from germline, possibly due to a read error. The chain employs TRBV7-7 and TRBJ2-7; D is uncertain. Germline assignment: CDR1 SSHAT and CDR2 FNYEAQ (reference sequence). CDR3 length equals 17 residues. CDR3 protein: CASSSPPERNFSYEQYF. For the CDR3, the DNA is TGTGCTAGCAGCTCCCCCCCAGAGAGGAATTTCTCCTACGAGCAGTACTTC.

The rearrangement links TRBV5-1 to TRBJ2-3; D may be TRBD2 (5 bases). Germline V gene data show CDR1 as SGHRS and CDR2 as YFSETQ. Trimming cost V 0 bases and J 6 bases, with 11 bases left between them. CDR3 length: 14 amino acids. CDR3 in amino acids: CASSLDLREDTQYF. CDR3 bases: TGCGCCAGCAGCTTGGATCTGAGGGAGGATACGCAGTATTTT.

The chain recombines TRBV6-5 with TRBJ2-7; 7 bases fit TRBD1. The J segment lost 4 bases and the V segment lost 5 bases, leaving 8 bases of the junction unmatched. This CDR3 is built from 14 residues. CDR1 and CDR2 (germline): MNHEY, SVGAGI. The CDR3 spells CASSPDRARYEQYV. CDR3 bases: TGTGCCAGCAGTCCAGACAGGGCGCGGTACGAGCAGTACGTC.

The rearrangement links TRBV7-9 to TRBJ2-2; the match to TRBD1 covers 7 bases. V lost 5 bases, J lost 1 base, and 4 bases stayed unmatched. This CDR3 comprises 15 residues. Germline V gene lookup returns CDR1 SEHNR and CDR2 FQNEAQ (reference sequence). CDR3 amino acids: CASSPGQVNTGELFF. In DNA, the CDR3 is TGTGCCAGCAGCCCAGGACAGGTGAACACCGGGGAGCTGTTTTTT.

The chain is built from TRBV5-1 and TRBJ2-3; TRBD2 matches 8 bases. Trimming took 3 bases from V and 0 from J; bases not matched to a gene: 6. This CDR3 comprises 16 residues. Germline assignment: CDR1 SGHRS and CDR2 YFSETQ. The CDR3 nucleotides read TGCGCCAGCAGCTGGGACCCGGGGGGGAGCACAGATACGCAGTATTTT. Its translation: CASSWDPGGSTDTQYF.

With regard to this clone: Additional DNA sequences in this sample encode the identical CDR3. The chain employs TRBV30 and TRBJ1-5; D is unresolved. This CDR3 is built from 14 residues. In germline, CDR1 is GTSNPN, CDR2 SVGIG (reference sequence). V was clipped by 2 bases and J by 7 bases, with 15 bases between them. This CDR3 reads CAWSKTGLGQPQHF. The CDR3 region has the DNA TGTGCCTGGAGTAAGACGGGGTTGGGGCAGCCCCAGCATTTT.

V is TRBV7-3 and J is TRBJ2-2; 9 bases map to TRBD2. The CDR3 is made up of 16 amino acids. Germline-derived CDR1 and CDR2 are SGHTA and FQGTGA. The V and J ends lost 11 bases and 5 bases, in that order; junction bases with no gene match: 15. For the CDR3, the DNA is TGTGCCTCCAGCAGAGGGACTAGCCGTACGACCGGGGAGCTGTTTTTT. Protein sequence: CASSRGTSRTTGELFF.

V is TRBV18 and J is TRBJ2-7, with a tentative D call TRBD2 (5 bases). The germline gives CDR1 KGHSH, CDR2 LQKENI. This CDR3 has 13 residues. V lost 7 bases to trimming and J lost 1 base, with 11 bases between them. The CDR3 is CASFSGGSYEQYF. The CDR3 region has the DNA TGTGCCAGCTTTTCCGGCGGGTCCTACGAGCAGTACTTC.

This clone turned up a few times. V gene TRBV10-3 combines with J gene TRBJ2-7; maybe TRBD2 (5 bases). V shed 5 bases and J shed 12 bases, with 17 bases lying between them. The CDR3 sequence is 12 residues long. The germline V gene encodes CDR1 ENHRY and CDR2 SYGVKD. Written as DNA, the CDR3 is TGTGCCATCAGTACCCCGCGGGCGACTTTGTACTTC. This translates into CAISTPRATLYF.

The chain uses TRBV7-9 and TRBJ1-4, with no clear D. The CDR3 has 13 amino acids. The germline CDR1 and CDR2 sequences are SEHNR and FQNEAQ (reference sequence). V lost 5 bases and J lost 8, with 12 bases in between. The CDR3 DNA is TGTGCCAGCAGCCCCCCGGGTAGGGAAAAACTGTTTTTT. Translated, it gives CASSPPGREKLFF.

The chain is built from TRBV2 and TRBJ1-5, with D possibly being TRBD1 (5 bases). V was trimmed by 7 bases and J by 0 bases, leaving 13 bases between them. This CDR3 comprises 15 residues. CDR1 is SNHLY, CDR2 FYNNEI, per germline. The chain's CDR3 is CASTGTSYSNQPQHF. The CDR3 DNA reads as TGTGCCAGCACAGGGACCTCCTATAGCAATCAGCCCCAGCATTTT.

This clone was observed a single time. The chain is built from TRBV9 and TRBJ1-2; tentative D call: TRBD1 (6 bases). V was clipped by 2 bases and J by 4 bases, with 12 bases between them. Germline lookup yields CDR1 SGDLS and CDR2 YYNGEE. The CDR3 has 14 residues. The CDR3, as DNA: TGTGCCAGCAGCGTTATGGGGGCAAGCTATGGCTACACCTTC. Its translation is CASSVMGASYGYTF. The variable domain in full, completed from reference TRBV9 and TRBJ1-2, reads DSGVTQTPKHLITATGQRVTLRCSPRSGDLSVYWYQQSLDQGLQFLIQYYNGEERAKGNILERFSAQQFPDLHSELNLSSLELGDSALYFCASSVMGASYGYTFGSGTRLTVV.

The chain combines TRBV19 with TRBJ2-2; D unclear. Trimming took 3 bases from V and 8 from J, leaving 10 bases between them. From germline, CDR1 is LNHDA and CDR2 SQIVND (reference sequence). This CDR3 is 13 amino acids long. CDR3 region: CASSIPPRGELFF. CDR3 coding DNA: TGTGCCAGTAGTATCCCACCTAGGGGGGAGCTGTTTTTT. Variable domain in full (rest from reference TRBV19 and TRBJ2-2): DGGITQSPKYLFRKEGQNVTLSCEQNLNHDAMYWYRQDPGQGLRLIYYSQIVNDFQKGDIAEGYSVSREKKESFPLTVTSAQKNPTAFYLCASSIPPRGELFFGEGSRLTVL.

The chain uses TRBV6-5 and TRBJ2-5; 8 positions match TRBD1. The CDR3 contains 16 residues. Germline V gene lookup returns CDR1 MNHEY and CDR2 SVGAGI. Germline trimming cut 2 bases from V and 5 bases from J; bases unmatched to any gene: 10. CDR3: CASSYRQGAIYETQYF. In nucleotides, the CDR3 is TGTGCCAGCAGTTACCGCCAGGGGGCAATTTATGAGACCCAGTACTTC.

The rearrangement uses TRBV6-5 and TRBJ1-1, with D tentatively TRBD1 (5 bases). The CDR3 sequence is 12 residues long. Looked up from germline, CDR1 is MNHEY and CDR2 is SVGAGI. V was pared by 5 bases and J by 4 bases, with 8 bases between. CDR3 in DNA: TGTGCCAGCAGTACAGGAGGCACTGAAGCTTTCTTT. This encodes CASSTGGTEAFF.

The V gene is TRBV27, the J gene TRBJ2-2, with a possible D match to TRBD2 (5 bases). Germline V CDR1 and CDR2: MNHEY, SMNVEV (reference sequence). The V gene lost 5 bases and the J gene lost 5 bases, with 9 bases spanning the gap. The CDR3 sequence is 13 residues long. The CDR3 DNA sequence: TGTGCCAGCAGTGTGGACTTTACCGGGGAGCTGTTTTTT. It encodes CASSVDFTGELFF.